A single sample gave rise to the 11 T cell receptor beta chains below, sequenced in a study of shared clonotypes between healthy human individuals. The repertoire was sequenced with immunoSEQ multiplex PCR; TCRdb's copy has only in-frame clones and lacks some. The sample includes about 1.1 million clones, approximately 77% seen only once; the top ten take roughly 0.9%. The sequenced material came from memory CD4+ T cells from PBMCs. Indicated subset: CD45RA-negative fraction. These TCRs come from a man aged 18 to 29 in good health. Some clones in this sample may be carry-over from other donors' samples.

This clone was picked up a small number of times. The rearrangement uses TRBV28 and TRBJ1-5, with D perhaps TRBD1 (5 bases). CDR1 is MDHEN, CDR2 SYDVKM, per germline. V was trimmed by 8 bases and J by 8 bases, leaving 13 bases between them. CDR3 length equals 12 residues. CDR3 region: CASGARGEPQHF. CDR3 bases: TGTGCCAGCGGGGCCCGAGGGGAGCCCCAGCATTTT. Full variable domain (missing parts from reference TRBV28 and TRBJ1-5): DVKVTQSSRYLVKRTGEKVFLECVQDMDHENMFWYRQDPGLGLRLIYFSYDVKMKEKGDIPEGYSVSREKKERFSLILESASTNQTSMYLCASGARGEPQHFGDGTRLSIL.

The chain combines TRBV5-1 with TRBJ2-3, with D uncertain. This CDR3 comprises 14 residues. The V end lost 4 bases, the J end lost 2 bases, and 11 bases lay between the germline ends. The germline V gene has CDR1 SGHRS and CDR2 YFSETQ. The CDR3 reads CASSPPLITDTQYF. CDR3 nucleotides: TGCGCCAGCAGCCCCCCCCTGATCACAGATACGCAGTATTTT.

This rearrangement joins TRBV19 to TRBJ1-1; TRBD1 agrees at 7 bases. Trimming at V came to 5 bases and at J to 3 bases, leaving 6 bases not matched to a gene. Germline loops: CDR1 LNHDA, CDR2 SQIVND (reference sequence). This CDR3 spans 14 amino acids. DNA for the CDR3: TGTGCCAGTAGTTTACAGGGGATCGACACTGAAGCTTTCTTT. Translating it yields CASSLQGIDTEAFF.

The V and J genes are TRBV11-2 and TRBJ1-2; D might be TRBD1 (6 bases). This CDR3 spans 13 amino acids. Germline-derived CDR1 and CDR2 are SGHAT and FQNNGV. With 3 bases removed from V and 2 bases from J, the gap between germline ends came to 7 bases. CDR3 DNA sequence: TGTGCCAGCAGCTTTCAGGGGAACTATGGCTACACCTTC. This gives the protein CASSFQGNYGYTF.

The rearrangement uses TRBV5-4 and TRBJ2-5, with D perhaps TRBD1 (6 bases). V was clipped by 4 bases and J by 3 bases, with 16 bases between them. Germline assignment: CDR1 SGHNT and CDR2 YYREEE (reference sequence). The CDR3 is 15 residues long. The CDR3 region has the DNA TGTGCCAGCAGCCCCAACAGGGTTCGAGAAGAGACCCAGTACTTC. This encodes CASSPNRVREETQYF.

The gene calls are TRBV2 and TRBJ1-2; D unresolved. The V and J ends lost 2 bases and 8 bases respectively, with 9 bases between them. CDR3 length equals 12 residues. CDR1 is SNHLY and CDR2 is FYNNEI in the germline V gene. Written as DNA, the CDR3 is TGTGCCAGCAGTGAACCACTACGAGGCTACACCTTC. The encoded protein is CASSEPLRGYTF.

Concerning this clone: Other DNA sequences from this sample encode an identical CDR3 as well. The rearrangement uses TRBV29-1 and TRBJ1-2; D is perhaps TRBD1 (6 bases). CDR3 length equals 14 residues. CDR1 SQVTM and CDR2 ANQGSEA come from the germline V gene. V dropped 4 bases and J dropped 2 bases, with 14 bases sitting between them. CDR3 protein: CSVVGRGRNYGYTF. In DNA, the CDR3 is TGCAGCGTTGTCGGCAGGGGACGGAACTATGGCTACACCTTC.

The J gene is TRBJ2-4, the V gene TRBV5-1; 8 bases are shared with TRBD1. Losses at the gene ends were 3 bases for V and 1 base for J; bases not matched to a gene: 3. This CDR3 region has 15 residues. In germline, CDR1 is SGHRS, CDR2 YFSETQ. This chain's CDR3 is CASSSTGGAKNIQYF. The CDR3 nucleotides are TGCGCCAGCAGCTCAACAGGGGGGGCCAAAAACATTCAGTACTTC.

This clone appeared a single time. V gene TRBV19 combines with J gene TRBJ2-2, with TRBD1 matching over 10 bases. The CDR3 has 19 amino acids. The germline CDR1 and CDR2 sequences are LNHDA and SQIVND (reference sequence). Trimming cost V 3 bases and J 7 bases; bases outside gene matches: 17. The CDR3 DNA reads as TGTGCCAGTAGTATTGTGTGGTTCGTCCGGGACAGGGGAGACGGGGAGCTGTTTTTT. This sequence encodes CASSIVWFVRDRGDGELFF.

This chain connects TRBV7-2 to TRBJ2-3, with 12 bases identical to TRBD2. This CDR3 region has 18 residues. CDR1 SGHTA and CDR2 FQGNSA come from the germline V gene. Trimming removed 2 bases from V and 2 bases from J; junction bases left unmatched: 8. The CDR3 DNA is TGTGCCAGCAGCTTACAGACTTCTAGCGGGAGGGCCACAGATACGCAGTATTTT. Amino acids: CASSLQTSSGRATDTQYF.

V is TRBV11-2 and J is TRBJ2-3; D remains ambiguous. The CDR3 consists of 15 residues. Germline values: CDR1 SGHAT, CDR2 FQNNGV. Between the trimmed V and J ends, which lost 3 bases and 0 bases, there was a span of 10 bases. The CDR3, as DNA: TGTGCCAGCAGCTTTTCACCATCTAGCACAGATACGCAGTATTTT. This translates into CASSFSPSSTDTQYF.